The 10 T cell receptor beta chains below come from one sample, sequenced in a study of PD-L1 blockade in urothelial cancer. Described time point: pretreatment peripheral blood. TCRdb's copy holds only in-frame clones and misses some; the assay was immunoSEQ multiplex PCR. Found here are roughly 130,000 clones, around 84% of them singletons; the top ten hold 3.2%. The material was PBMCs, obtained around atezolizumab (anti-PD-L1) treatment. These receptors were taken from a man aged 50-60 years with urothelial cancer.

This sequence joins TRBV9 and TRBJ2-4, with D uncertain. V was clipped by 3 bases and J by 6 bases, with 13 bases between them. Germline CDR1 reads SGDLS; CDR2 reads YYNGEE. CDR3 length equals 14 residues. For the CDR3, the DNA is TGTGCCAGCAGCGGAGGCTCTAGAGGAAACATTCAGTACTTC. Protein product: CASSGGSRGNIQYF.

The V and J genes are TRBV28 and TRBJ1-3; D may be TRBD1 (6 bases). Trimming stripped 7 bases from V and 1 base from J, with 8 bases between. The CDR3 runs to 13 residues. Germline V gene data show CDR1 as MDHEN and CDR2 as SYDVKM. The CDR3 DNA reads TGTGCCAGCACCCAGGGGTCTGGAAACACCATATATTTT. It translates to CASTQGSGNTIYF.

The chain couples TRBV7-2 to TRBJ1-2; D remains ambiguous. The CDR3 length is 12 residues. V was trimmed by 1 base and J by 5 bases, leaving 5 bases between them. In germline, CDR1 is SGHTA, CDR2 FQGNSA. This CDR3 reads CASSLGAYGYTF. DNA of the CDR3: TGTGCCAGCAGCTTAGGGGCTTATGGCTACACCTTC.

V gene TRBV6-5 combines with J gene TRBJ1-2, with 7 bases aligning to TRBD1. Germline V CDR1 and CDR2: MNHEY, SVGAGI. The V gene end was trimmed by 7 bases and the J gene end by 0 bases; junction bases not matched to a gene: 5. The CDR3 spans 14 residues. The CDR3 protein is CASMRDSANYGYTF. CDR3 DNA: TGTGCCAGCATGCGGGACAGCGCTAACTATGGCTACACCTTC.

V usage is TRBV18 and J usage is TRBJ2-1, with a possible D match to TRBD1 (5 bases). V was shortened by 3 bases and J by 10 bases, with 19 bases between the two germline ends. Per the germline V gene, CDR1 is KGHSH and CDR2 is LQKENI. The CDR3 spans 15 residues. DNA for the CDR3: TGTGCCAGCTCACCCCAGGGCCCTACGTCGGAAGAGCAGTTCTTC. This encodes CASSPQGPTSEEQFF.

The chain uses TRBV27 and TRBJ2-7, with 10 bases identical to TRBD2. Germline values: CDR1 MNHEY, CDR2 SMNVEV (reference sequence). The CDR3 runs to 16 residues. With 6 bases clipped from V and 1 base from J, the junction kept 9 bases outside the gene matches. CDR3 amino acids: CASRRKGTSDSYEQYF. CDR3 coding DNA: TGTGCCAGCAGACGAAAAGGGACTAGCGATTCCTACGAGCAGTACTTC.

The rearrangement joins TRBV28 to TRBJ2-3; 10 bases align to TRBD2. The CDR3 consists of 17 residues. V dropped 5 bases and J dropped 4; count of bases not matched to a gene: 12. Germline V lookup: CDR1 MDHEN, CDR2 SYDVKM. The CDR3 sequence is CASSAGTSVRRPDTQYF. The CDR3 DNA reads TGTGCCAGCAGTGCCGGGACTAGCGTCCGGAGGCCAGATACGCAGTATTTT.

The rearrangement uses TRBV5-6 and TRBJ2-4, with 8 nucleotides matching TRBD2. With 4 bases clipped from V and 8 bases from J, the junction kept 11 bases outside the gene matches. CDR1 and CDR2 from the germline V gene are SGHDT and YYEEEE. The CDR3 has 15 residues. In DNA, the CDR3 is TGTGCCAGCAGCCGGGCCGATAGCGGGATGTACATTCAGTACTTC. Its translation is CASSRADSGMYIQYF.

The chain combines TRBV5-4 with TRBJ2-2; weak D call: TRBD1 (6 bases). The CDR3 extends over 17 amino acids. Trimming cost V 3 bases and J 2 bases, with 17 bases left between them. CDR1 is SGHNT, CDR2 YYREEE, per germline (reference sequence). DNA of the CDR3: TGTGCCAGCAGCTCGCCCCTAGGACAGAAAAACACCGGGGAGCTGTTTTTT. Its translation is CASSSPLGQKNTGELFF.

This clone is a singleton in its sample. The genes are TRBV6-4 and TRBJ2-3, with 8 bases lining up with TRBD2. CDR1 and CDR2 from the germline V gene are MRHNA and SNTAGT. The CDR3 runs 19 residues. Trimming removed 5 bases from V and 0 bases from J; junction bases left unmatched: 16. CDR3 DNA sequence: TGTGCCAGCAGTCTATCTTCGGGAGGGGGAATTCCTAGCACAGATACGCAGTATTTT. Amino acids: CASSLSSGGGIPSTDTQYF.